The next 26 T cell receptor beta chains were all read from a single sample in a study of T cell responses to AZD1222 COVID-19 vaccine. Sequencing used immunoSEQ multiplex PCR; TCRdb keeps in-frame clones, though not all of them. The sample lists some 130,000 clones, roughly 91% occurring once. The source was peripheral blood, collected on day 0 of AZD1222 vaccination. The receptor source for this set is an adult in good health.

The chain employs TRBV3-1 (or the pseudogene TRBV3-2) and TRBJ1-3; D ambiguous. V was pared by 0 bases and J by 3 bases, with 9 bases between. Per the germline V gene, CDR1 is LGHDT and CDR2 is YNNKEL (reference sequence). This CDR3 is 15 amino acids long. CDR3 protein: CASSQDDTVGNTIYF. As DNA, the CDR3 is TGTGCCAGCAGCCAAGATGACACTGTTGGAAACACCATATATTTT.

V and J are TRBV5-4 and TRBJ2-3; the match to TRBD2 covers 7 bases. Germline V gene lookup returns CDR1 SGHNT and CDR2 YYREEE (reference sequence). The CDR3 covers 16 residues. V gave up 0 bases and J gave up 7 bases; unmatched junction bases: 11. This chain's CDR3 is CASSLVSGTRGNTQYF. CDR3 coding DNA: TGTGCCAGCAGCTTGGTCAGCGGGACCCGAGGAAATACGCAGTATTTT.

The chain is built from TRBV5-4 and TRBJ2-1; no reliable D call. Germline-derived CDR1 and CDR2 are SGHNT and YYREEE (reference sequence). The CDR3 covers 12 residues. Between the trimmed V and J ends, which lost 6 bases and 0 bases, there was a span of 4 bases. DNA of the CDR3: TGTGCCAGCATCTCCTCCTACAATGAGCAGTTCTTC. Protein sequence: CASISSYNEQFF.

This CDR3 is CASSLSGGDYEQYF. In DNA, the CDR3 is TGTGCCAGCAGTTTATCTGGAGGGGACTACGAGCAGTACTTC. The rearrangement joins TRBV27 to TRBJ2-7; D perhaps matches TRBD2 (6 bases). V shed 0 bases and J shed 3 bases, with 9 bases lying between them. Germline V gene sequence: CDR1 MNHEY, CDR2 SMNVEV (reference sequence). This CDR3 has 14 amino acids.

The chain's CDR3 is CASSRDSANEKLFF. The CDR3 coding sequence is TGCGCCAGCAGTCGGGACAGTGCTAATGAAAAACTGTTTTTT. V and J are TRBV5-1 and TRBJ1-4, with 7 positions matching TRBD1. Germline V gene data show CDR1 as SGHRS and CDR2 as YFSETQ. V shed 5 bases, J shed 3 bases, and the junction held 4 bases outside the gene matches. This CDR3 is built from 14 residues.

The rearrangement links TRBV14 to TRBJ1-5, with D possibly being TRBD1 (6 bases). Trimming stripped 11 bases from V and 9 bases from J, with 17 bases between. The germline V gene has CDR1 SGHDN and CDR2 FVKESK. CDR3 length: 12 amino acids. CDR3 DNA sequence: TGTGCCGGACAACAGGGCCCTCGGCCCCAGCATTTT. Its translation: CAGQQGPRPQHF.

This chain uses TRBV19 with TRBJ2-1; 8 nucleotides agree with TRBD2. The trim removed 4 bases at V and 6 bases at J, leaving 11 bases unmatched. Germline CDR1 reads LNHDA; CDR2 reads SQIVND (reference sequence). The CDR3 spans 16 residues. The CDR3 reads CASSSVSREEGNEQFF. The CDR3 bases are TGTGCCAGTAGTAGCGTCTCGCGGGAGGAAGGCAATGAGCAGTTCTTC.

This chain uses TRBV19 with TRBJ1-1; D is unclear. CDR1 is LNHDA, CDR2 SQIVND, per germline (reference sequence). This CDR3 region has 13 residues. Trimming shortened V by 3 bases and J by 3 bases, and 8 bases separated the two germline ends. CDR3 DNA: TGTGCCAGTAGTATCGGGAGTGACACTGAAGCTTTCTTT. It codes for CASSIGSDTEAFF.

The J gene is TRBJ1-5, the V gene TRBV6-6; weak D call: TRBD1 (6 bases). This CDR3 contains 13 residues. Trimming stripped 5 bases from V and 10 bases from J, with 15 bases between. Germline assignment: CDR1 MNHNY and CDR2 SVGAGI (reference sequence). This CDR3 reads CASSTQGPDPQHF. The CDR3 nucleotides are TGTGCCAGCAGTACCCAGGGGCCAGACCCCCAGCATTTT.

The gene calls are TRBV5-1 and TRBJ2-3; 12 nucleotides align to TRBD2. The V gene's germline CDR1 is SGHRS and CDR2 YFSETQ. J was trimmed by 3 bases and V by 0 bases; bases with no gene match: 5. The CDR3 is 17 residues long. This chain's CDR3 is CASSLVLAGGGTDTQYF. CDR3 nucleotide sequence: TGCGCCAGCAGCTTGGTTCTAGCGGGAGGGGGTACAGATACGCAGTATTTT.

J is TRBJ2-1 and V is TRBV19, with D possibly being TRBD2 (5 bases). The CDR3 runs 14 residues. V was shortened by 5 bases and J by 0 bases, with 8 bases between the two germline ends. CDR1 and CDR2 (germline): LNHDA, SQIVND (reference sequence). The CDR3 DNA reads as TGTGCCAGTAGTGGGAGAGGCTCCTACAATGAGCAGTTCTTC. Translated: CASSGRGSYNEQFF.

The chain couples TRBV7-2 to TRBJ2-2; D is undetermined. V shed 4 bases and J shed 7 bases, with 13 bases lying between them. Germline CDR1 SGHTA, CDR2 FQGNSA. The CDR3 covers 14 residues. CDR3 coding DNA: TGTGCCAGCAGCTCGAATCGCCCGGGCGGGGAGCTGTTTTTT. Translation: CASSSNRPGGELFF.

CDR3: CASSLNLYEQYF. CDR3 bases: TGTGCCAGCAGCCTAAATCTATACGAGCAGTACTTC. V and J are TRBV3-1 (or the pseudogene TRBV3-2) and TRBJ2-7; D ambiguous. V lost 4 bases to trimming and J lost 4 bases, with 8 bases between them. This CDR3 region has 12 residues. Germline V lookup: CDR1 LGHDT, CDR2 YNNKEL (reference sequence).

The rearrangement links TRBV11-1 to TRBJ2-1, with a possible D match to TRBD1 (6 bases). CDR1 and CDR2 from the germline V gene are SGHAT and FQDESV (reference sequence). This CDR3 is built from 12 residues. V gave up 3 bases and J gave up 10 bases, with 10 bases separating them. The CDR3 protein is CASSLTGTEQFF. CDR3 nucleotide sequence: TGTGCCAGCAGCTTGACCGGGACAGAGCAGTTCTTC.

The chain carries TRBV5-1 and TRBJ1-1, with 7 bases matching TRBD1. The germline V gene has CDR1 SGHRS and CDR2 YFSETQ. Unmatched junction bases numbered 4, after V lost 3 bases and J lost 8 bases. This CDR3 has 12 residues. The CDR3 loop is CASSSWTGEAFF. The CDR3 DNA follows: TGCGCCAGCAGCTCGTGGACAGGAGAAGCTTTCTTT.

The chain joins TRBV4-3 to TRBJ2-1, with D tentatively TRBD2 (5 bases). Germline CDR1 LGHNA, CDR2 YSLEER. The CDR3 loop spans 15 amino acids. V was clipped by 0 bases and J by 6 bases, with 12 bases between them. CDR3 bases: TGCGCCAGCAGCCAAGACGGGGAGAGTACCAATGAGCAGTTCTTC. It yields the protein CASSQDGESTNEQFF.

This chain links TRBV3-1 (or the pseudogene TRBV3-2) with TRBJ1-6; TRBD1 is a possible D gene (5 bases). Between the trimmed V and J ends, which lost 0 bases and 12 bases, there was a span of 15 bases. CDR3 length: 15 residues. From germline, CDR1 is LGHDT and CDR2 YNNKEL (reference sequence). The CDR3 DNA sequence: TGTGCCAGCAGCCAAGATCAAGGGGAGGGGAAACCCCTCCACTTT. Protein product: CASSQDQGEGKPLHF.

This sequence joins TRBV6-5 and TRBJ2-3; D ambiguous. The CDR3 runs to 12 residues. The germline V gene encodes CDR1 MNHEY and CDR2 SVGAGI. V was shortened by 5 bases and J by 4 bases, with 7 bases between the two germline ends. The CDR3 nucleotides are TGTGCCAGCAGTACCCGTGCAGATACGCAGTATTTT. Translated: CASSTRADTQYF.

The V and J genes are TRBV5-4 and TRBJ1-6, with D possibly being TRBD1 (5 bases). Germline V gives CDR1 SGHNT, CDR2 YYREEE (reference sequence). Trimming removed 0 bases from V and 6 bases from J, with 10 bases in between. The CDR3 extends over 15 amino acids. CDR3 in amino acids: CASSLVGGINSPLHF. The CDR3 DNA reads TGTGCCAGCAGCTTGGTCGGGGGGATTAATTCACCCCTCCACTTT.

The chain combines TRBV19 with TRBJ2-3, with D possibly called TRBD1 or TRBD2 (5 bases each). The ends were cut back, 5 bases at V and 0 bases at J, with 21 bases in the middle. CDR3 length: 18 residues. CDR1 and CDR2 (germline): LNHDA, SQIVND (reference sequence). The CDR3 sequence: CASSPRLSGTVSTDTQYF. The DNA of the CDR3 is TGTGCCAGTAGTCCTCGCCTCAGTGGGACGGTTAGCACAGATACGCAGTATTTT.

This chain uses TRBV4-3 with TRBJ1-2, with 10 bases fitting TRBD1. Looked up from germline, CDR1 is LGHNA and CDR2 is YSLEER. The J segment lost 6 bases and the V segment lost 1 base, leaving 5 bases of the junction unmatched. CDR3 size: 15 residues. This CDR3 is CASSQGQGAVDGYTF. The CDR3 nucleotides read TGCGCCAGCAGCCAAGGACAGGGGGCCGTTGATGGCTACACCTTC.

This clone was counted between two and nine times. The genes are TRBV4-1 and TRBJ2-7; 10 bases line up with TRBD2. Germline CDR1 and CDR2: MGHRA and YSYEKL. J gave up 4 bases and V 1 base, and 10 bases lay outside the gene matches. This CDR3 contains 17 residues. CDR3 in amino acids: CASSQASGRTLAYEQYF. The CDR3 nucleotides are TGCGCCAGCAGCCAAGCTAGCGGGAGAACTTTAGCTTACGAGCAGTACTTC.

The rearrangement uses TRBV7-9 and TRBJ2-1; D is possibly TRBD2 (5 bases). Germline CDR1 SEHNR, CDR2 FQNEAQ (reference sequence). Between the trimmed V and J ends, which lost 1 base and 6 bases, there was a span of 10 bases. The CDR3 consists of 14 residues. The CDR3 DNA reads TGTGCCAGCAGCTTAGACGGGGTAGTCAATGAGCAGTTCTTC. Translating it yields CASSLDGVVNEQFF.

The chain joins TRBV20-1 to TRBJ2-7; D uncertain. The CDR3 has 11 amino acids. Germline-derived CDR1 and CDR2 are DFQATT and SNEGSKA (reference sequence). With 0 bases removed from V and 5 bases from J, the gap between germline ends came to 5 bases. The CDR3 bases are TGCAGTGCTAGAGATGGGCACGAGCAGTACTTC. Translation: CSARDGHEQYF.

The CDR3 here is CASSIGSGQETQYF. The CDR3 DNA sequence: TGTGCCAGTAGTATCGGGTCAGGGCAAGAGACCCAGTACTTC. This rearrangement joins TRBV19 to TRBJ2-5; the D gene is possibly TRBD1 (5 bases). The CDR3 loop spans 14 amino acids. The ends were cut back, 3 bases at V and 2 bases at J, with 10 bases in the middle. Germline assignment: CDR1 LNHDA and CDR2 SQIVND (reference sequence).

The chain combines TRBV7-9 with TRBJ1-2, with D maybe TRBD1 (6 bases). The germline gives CDR1 SEHNR, CDR2 FQNEAQ (reference sequence). V was trimmed by 3 bases and J by 4 bases, leaving 15 bases between them. The CDR3 contains 15 residues. CDR3 sequence (DNA): TGTGCCAGCAGCTTTCAGGGGCAGGACTCCTATGGCTACACCTTC. It yields the protein CASSFQGQDSYGYTF.